The clone carrying this T cell receptor (beta chain) appeared many times. These data are taken from a study of read filtering for tumor transcriptome and immune sequencing. From about 400 ng of RNA, a library with molecular barcoded alpha/delta and beta/gamma adaptors was made. Using its own MiXCR run on the reads, TCRdb lists one record per CDR3 protein. The sample records 50,000 to 65,000 distinct CDR3 sequences, roughly an eighth being singletons. Sequencing was carried out using a population of CD138-negative cells sorted from bone marrow. The receptor was isolated from a donor at least 40 years old with multiple myeloma.

CDR3 protein: CSAPGRVNTEAFF. CDR3 sequence (DNA): TGCAGTGCCCCCGGACGGGTGAACACTGAAGCTTTCTTT. This chain connects TRBV20-1 to TRBJ1-1; D is ambiguous. Looked up from germline, CDR1 is DFQATT and CDR2 is SNEGSKA (reference sequence). The CDR3 runs 13 residues. Trimming removed 6 bases at V and 0 bases at J, with 11 bases between.